A selection of T cell receptor beta chains follows, all from one sample in a study of glioma-infiltrating T cells after dendritic cell vaccination. Clones were read by immunoSEQ multiplex PCR, and TCRdb kept only the in-frame ones, dropping some. In the table there are tens of thousands of clones, roughly 82% of which are singletons. This material consisted of blood, taken before dendritic cell vaccination. Source of these receptors: a human donor with glioblastoma. Each CDR3 is given with its conserved first and last residue. Fields, in order: D gene, J gene, clone size, CDR3 length, V gene, CDR3 DNA, CDR3 protein. The D gene is left open where the match is weak. A clone size is listed for some rows: how often the clone was seen (once, few, many), or a class if it is expanded.

d_gene: TRBD2
j_gene: TRBJ2-7
abundance: -
len: 20
v_gene: TRBV18
CDR3nt: TGTGCCAGCTCACCACCGGTTAGGGCTAGCGGGAGAAGCGATCTCTACGAGCAGTACTTC
CDR3aa: CASSPPVRASGRSDLYEQYF

d_gene: TRBD1
j_gene: TRBJ1-3
abundance: -
len: 17
v_gene: TRBV7-2
CDR3nt: TGTGCCAGCAGCTTATATGGGACAGGGCTCTCTGGAAACACCATATATTTT
CDR3aa: CASSLYGTGLSGNTIYF

d_gene: TRBD2
j_gene: TRBJ2-5
abundance: -
len: 17
v_gene: TRBV19
CDR3nt: TGTGCCAGTAGTATCGCTAGGGCAGCGGGAGGGGGAGAGACCCAGTACTTC
CDR3aa: CASSIARAAGGGETQYF

d_gene: -
j_gene: TRBJ1-2
abundance: once
len: 15
v_gene: TRBV4-1
CDR3nt: TGCGCCAGCAGCCAAGAAAGCGCAGGGGAGTATGGCTACACCTTC
CDR3aa: CASSQESAGEYGYTF

d_gene: -
j_gene: TRBJ2-2
abundance: -
len: 16
v_gene: TRBV2
CDR3nt: TGTGCCAGCAGTGAAATGGGCAGGGCGAACACCGGGGAGCTGTTTTTT
CDR3aa: CASSEMGRANTGELFF

d_gene: -
j_gene: TRBJ1-1
abundance: -
len: 16
v_gene: TRBV11-2
CDR3nt: TGTGCCAGCAGCTTAGGGGCAGGATCTCTGGTCACTGAAGCTTTCTTT
CDR3aa: CASSLGAGSLVTEAFF

d_gene: -
j_gene: TRBJ2-5
abundance: -
len: 15
v_gene: TRBV15
CDR3nt: TGTGCCACCTTCAAAGGAGGACGGAACCAAGAGACCCAGTACTTC
CDR3aa: CATFKGGRNQETQYF

d_gene: -
j_gene: TRBJ2-3
abundance: -
len: 13
v_gene: TRBV18
CDR3nt: TGTGCCAGCTCAACTTCAGGGGAAGATACGCAGTATTTT
CDR3aa: CASSTSGEDTQYF

d_gene: TRBD1
j_gene: TRBJ2-5
abundance: -
len: 13
v_gene: TRBV11-2
CDR3nt: TGTGCCAGCAGGACAGGGGGCAGAGAGACCCAGTACTTC
CDR3aa: CASRTGGRETQYF

d_gene: -
j_gene: TRBJ2-5
abundance: -
len: 13
v_gene: TRBV7-8
CDR3nt: TGTGCCAGCAGCTCAGGGGCGTCGGGGACCCAGTACTTC
CDR3aa: CASSSGASGTQYF

d_gene: TRBD1
j_gene: TRBJ2-7
abundance: -
len: 14
v_gene: TRBV9
CDR3nt: TGTGCCAGCAGCGAGGGGACAGGGACGAAGGAGCAGTACTTC
CDR3aa: CASSEGTGTKEQYF

d_gene: -
j_gene: TRBJ2-2
abundance: -
len: 12
v_gene: TRBV2
CDR3nt: TGTGCCAGCAGTTCCGACACCGGGGAGCTGTTTTTT
CDR3aa: CASSSDTGELFF

d_gene: -
j_gene: TRBJ2-5
abundance: -
len: 14
v_gene: TRBV7-8
CDR3nt: TGTGCCAGCAGCTCGCGGGACAGACAAGAGACCCAGTACTTC
CDR3aa: CASSSRDRQETQYF

d_gene: TRBD2
j_gene: TRBJ2-3
abundance: once
len: 19
v_gene: TRBV5-6
CDR3nt: TGCGCCAGCAGCCGTACCGGGACTAGCGGGAGTGTTAGCACAGATACGCAGTATTTT
CDR3aa: CASSRTGTSGSVSTDTQYF

d_gene: TRBD2
j_gene: TRBJ2-2
abundance: -
len: 15
v_gene: TRBV11-1
CDR3nt: TGTGCCAGCCGAGGGACTAGCCGAAGCACCGGGGAGCTGTTTTTT
CDR3aa: CASRGTSRSTGELFF

d_gene: TRBD1
j_gene: TRBJ2-2
abundance: -
len: 16
v_gene: TRBV10-3
CDR3nt: TGTGCCATCACCTTCGACAGGGGGCGGGGAACCGGGGAGCTGTTTTTT
CDR3aa: CAITFDRGRGTGELFF

d_gene: TRBD2
j_gene: TRBJ2-1
abundance: -
len: 14
v_gene: TRBV5-4
CDR3nt: TGTGCCAGCAGCTTGGAACTAGCGGGCCATGAGCAGTTCTTC
CDR3aa: CASSLELAGHEQFF

d_gene: -
j_gene: TRBJ1-4
abundance: -
len: 14
v_gene: TRBV30
CDR3nt: TGTGCCTGGAATACGGGAGTAGGTAATGAAAAACTGTTTTTT
CDR3aa: CAWNTGVGNEKLFF